The clone carrying this T cell receptor beta chain has only one observation. Its specificity is not known. Here immunoSEQ multiplex PCR was the method, and the copy in TCRdb shows in-frame clones only, minus some. Altogether approximately 2.1 million clones are present, approximately 93% being singletons, with the ten largest covering under 0.45%. This sample was included in a study of shared clonotypes between healthy human individuals. For the study at large: Each donor's CD4 naive and CD4 memory cells filled three plates apiece, CD8 naive two, and CD8 memory one.

Germline CDR1 is SGHTA and CDR2 is FQGNSA. The CDR3 sequence is 13 residues long. Between the trimmed V and J ends, which lost 1 base and 8 bases, there was a span of 11 bases. General observations from the study: The sampled material consisted only of blood, and tissue repertoires are likely to differ. Sorted-subset sequencing was shown by rarefaction to be incomplete despite large depth.

The sequence was collected from a man aged 18 to 29 in good health. Some clones in this sample may be carry-over from other donors' samples. The genes are TRBV7-2 and TRBJ1-2; weak D call: TRBD1 (5 bases). Sequencing used naive CD4+ T cells from PBMCs. Subset in this sample: CD45RA+ positively selected. CDR3 in DNA: TGTGCCAGCAGCTTAGGCCAGGGTAGGGGCTACACCTTC. This encodes CASSLGQGRGYTF.